This T cell receptor beta chain was observed in a study of cytomegalovirus exposure and HLA in healthy donors. Method: immunoSEQ multiplex PCR; TCRdb's copy keeps in-frame clones and lacks some. Here the sample spans roughly 84,000 clones, under 95% being singletons. This CDR3 spans 12 amino acids. CDR1 is MDHEN and CDR2 is SYDVKM in the germline V gene. The V gene end was trimmed by 10 bases and the J gene end by 8 bases; junction bases not matched to a gene: 3. The J gene is TRBJ1-6, the V gene TRBV28; 9 bases align to TRBD1. Sequencing was done on a sample of PBMCs. The sequence derives from a man aged 25 to 40 in good health and CMV-seronegative. DNA for the CDR3: TGTGCCACAAGGACAGGGGATTCACCCCTCCACTTT. This sequence encodes CATRTGDSPLHF. The full variable domain, its missing parts supplied by reference TRBV28 and TRBJ1-6, is DVKVTQSSRYLVKRTGEKVFLECVQDMDHENMFWYRQDPGLGLRLIYFSYDVKMKEKGDIPEGYSVSREKKERFSLILESASTNQTSMYLCATRTGDSPLHFGNGTRLTVT.